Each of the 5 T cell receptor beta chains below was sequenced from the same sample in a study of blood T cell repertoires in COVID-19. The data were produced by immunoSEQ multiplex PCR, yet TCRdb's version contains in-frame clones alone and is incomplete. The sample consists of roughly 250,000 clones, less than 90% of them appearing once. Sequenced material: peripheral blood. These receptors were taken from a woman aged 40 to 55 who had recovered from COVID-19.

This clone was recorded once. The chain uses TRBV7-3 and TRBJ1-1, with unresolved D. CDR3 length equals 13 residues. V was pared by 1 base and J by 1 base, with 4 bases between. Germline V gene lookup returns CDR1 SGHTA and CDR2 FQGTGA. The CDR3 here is CASSLRANTEAFF. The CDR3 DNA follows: TGTGCCAGCAGCTTAAGGGCGAACACTGAAGCTTTCTTT.

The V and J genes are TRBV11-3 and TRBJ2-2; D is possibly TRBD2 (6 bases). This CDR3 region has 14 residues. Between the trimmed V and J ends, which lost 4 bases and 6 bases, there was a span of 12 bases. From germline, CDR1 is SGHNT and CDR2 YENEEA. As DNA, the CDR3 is TGTGCCAGCAGCTACGGGGGTATAGCCGGGGAGCTGTTTTTT. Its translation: CASSYGGIAGELFF.

The CDR3, as DNA: TGTGCCAGCGGTAGAACAGGGACAGGCGAGCAGTACTTC. Translating it yields CASGRTGTGEQYF. V is TRBV12-3 or TRBV12-4 and J is TRBJ2-7; 8 positions agree with TRBD1. With V trimmed by 8 bases and J by 6 bases, 9 bases remained unmatched. This CDR3 is 13 amino acids long.

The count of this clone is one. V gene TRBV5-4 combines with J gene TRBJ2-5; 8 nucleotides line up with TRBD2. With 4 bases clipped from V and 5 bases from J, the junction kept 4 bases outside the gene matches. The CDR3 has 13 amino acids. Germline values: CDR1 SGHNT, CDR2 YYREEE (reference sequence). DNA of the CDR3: TGTGCCAGCAGCCGGGGGGGGAGGGAGACCCAGTACTTC. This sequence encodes CASSRGGRETQYF.

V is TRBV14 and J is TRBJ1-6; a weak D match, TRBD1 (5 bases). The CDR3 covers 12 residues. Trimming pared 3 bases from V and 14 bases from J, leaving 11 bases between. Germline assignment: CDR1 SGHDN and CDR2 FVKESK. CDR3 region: CASSQVPRALHF. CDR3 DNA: TGTGCCAGCAGCCAGGTCCCCAGGGCCCTCCACTTT.